The clone carrying this T cell receptor (beta chain) showed up just a few times. No antigen is known for it. There are 17 residues in the CDR3. V was clipped by 2 bases and J by 1 base, with 17 bases between them. Cells sorted as Tregs were CD4+, CD25+ and CD127-/low. Broader study findings: Tumor-infiltrating Treg TCR alpha and beta sequences overlapped most with tumor naive CD4+ T cells, then blood naive. Tumor memory CD4+ T cell TCR gene usage was found to cluster with blood and lymph node memory CD4+ cells and with lymph node naive CD4+ cells.

Constant-region reverse primers amplified full-length variable regions, followed by semi-nested Nested Universal Primer A PCR. Via MiXCR, TCRdb re-called the 5' RACE reads, giving one row per CDR3 protein. The sample shows about 43,000 distinct CDR3 sequences, more than 20% of them seen only once. The V call is TRBV12-3 or TRBV12-4, the J call TRBJ2-5, with D hard to call. The sequence was collected from a female donor with breast cancer. The sample was Tregs sorted from a lymph node. The CDR3 DNA reads as TGTGCCAGCAGTTTACGGGTCTTTAACCGGGTCCAAGAGACCCAGTACTTC. Amino acid sequence: CASSLRVFNRVQETQYF.